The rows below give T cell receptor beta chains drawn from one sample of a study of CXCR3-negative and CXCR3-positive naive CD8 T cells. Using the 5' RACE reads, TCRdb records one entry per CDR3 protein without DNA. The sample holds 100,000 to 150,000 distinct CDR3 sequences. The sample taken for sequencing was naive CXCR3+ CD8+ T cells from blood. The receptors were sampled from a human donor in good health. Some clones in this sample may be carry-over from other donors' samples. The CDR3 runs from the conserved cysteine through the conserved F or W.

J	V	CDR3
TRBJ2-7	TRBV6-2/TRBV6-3	CASSLKQAYEQYF
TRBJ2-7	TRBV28	CASSPSRVVFSEQYF
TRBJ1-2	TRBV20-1	CSAKTLGGYGYTF
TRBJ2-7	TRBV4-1	CASSQDNEQYF
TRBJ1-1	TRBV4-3	CASSQGRGQGHEAFF
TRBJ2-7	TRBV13	CASSPLTDRYEQYF
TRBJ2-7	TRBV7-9	CASSWDRPDYEQYF
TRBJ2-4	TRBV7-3	CASSTPRTLAKNIQYF
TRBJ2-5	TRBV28	CASSLPLLAGAEETQYF
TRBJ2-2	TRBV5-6	CASSLVGENTGELFF
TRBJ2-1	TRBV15	CATSSHSGSRDEQFF
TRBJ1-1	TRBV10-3	CAISEGSSGRLNTEAFF
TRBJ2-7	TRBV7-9	CASSLGGLTYERYF
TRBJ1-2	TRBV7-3	CASSPGAVEGRYGYTF
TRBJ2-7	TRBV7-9	CAGVAGHPYEQYF
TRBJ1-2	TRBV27	CASSSTGPYEGYTF
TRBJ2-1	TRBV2	CASSLLAGLHNEQFF
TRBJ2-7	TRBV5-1	CATTLAPSYEQYF
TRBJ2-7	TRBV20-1	CSAVPPNLAGVVYEQYF
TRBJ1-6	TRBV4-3	CASSQDTGRHSPLHF
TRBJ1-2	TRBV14	CASSQGQALYGYTF
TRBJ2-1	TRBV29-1	CSVDQGGYEQFF
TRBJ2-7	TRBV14	CASSLGDSESPRSYEQYF
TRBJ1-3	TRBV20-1	CSARDHHPGDPGNTIYF
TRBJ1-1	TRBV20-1	CSATPGGTEAFF
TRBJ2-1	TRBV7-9	CASSLPGVGYNEQFF
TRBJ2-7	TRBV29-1	CSARAGSHEQYF
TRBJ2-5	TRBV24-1	CATSDQGPIQETQYF
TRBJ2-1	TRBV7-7	CASSSRAGVLNEQFF
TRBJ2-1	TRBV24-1	CATSDSSEGESYNEQFF
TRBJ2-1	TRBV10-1	CASSDPTGTSGRANEQFF
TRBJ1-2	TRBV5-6	CASSHHGGLGGYTF
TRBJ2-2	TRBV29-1	CSVGTDNTGELFF
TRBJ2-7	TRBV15	CPTSRRDRTYEQYF
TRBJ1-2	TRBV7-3	CASSSTGHLDYGYTF
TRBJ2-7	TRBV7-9	CASSEKGQAYEQYF
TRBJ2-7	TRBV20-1	CSAREDGNEQYF
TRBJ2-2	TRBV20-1	CSAEDPDRPSGELFF
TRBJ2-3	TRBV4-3	CASSQDRQGFTQYF
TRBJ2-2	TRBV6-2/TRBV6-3	CASSSARLAGGQSTGELFF
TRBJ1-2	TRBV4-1	CASSQDSRGLNYGYTF
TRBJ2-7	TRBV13	CASRLGLGSGEQYF
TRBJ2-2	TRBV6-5	CASSSRDRGGTGELFF
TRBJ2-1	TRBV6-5	CASSHTQNSYNEQFF
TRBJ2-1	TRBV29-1	CSIFLFLAGDNEQFF
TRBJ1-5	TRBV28	CASSFRDRGHQPQHF
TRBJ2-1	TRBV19	CASSPGGGGLAGYNEQFF
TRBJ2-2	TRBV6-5	CASSYSVAANTGELFF
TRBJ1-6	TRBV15	CATSRDNDEGYDF
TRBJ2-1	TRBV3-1	CASSGLSAEQFF
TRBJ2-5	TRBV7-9	CASSFLASPASEYF